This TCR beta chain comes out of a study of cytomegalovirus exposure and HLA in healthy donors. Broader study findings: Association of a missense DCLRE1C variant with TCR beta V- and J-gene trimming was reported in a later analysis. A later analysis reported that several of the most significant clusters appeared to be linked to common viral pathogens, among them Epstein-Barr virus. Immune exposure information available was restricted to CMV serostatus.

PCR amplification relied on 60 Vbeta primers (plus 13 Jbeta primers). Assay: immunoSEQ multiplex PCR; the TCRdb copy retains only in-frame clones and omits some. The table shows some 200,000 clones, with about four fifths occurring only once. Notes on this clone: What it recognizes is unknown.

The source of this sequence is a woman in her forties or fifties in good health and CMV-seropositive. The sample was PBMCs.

Written as DNA, the CDR3 is TGTGCCAGCAGTTCCTGGACTAGCGGAGAGACCCAGTACTTC. Its translation is CASSSWTSGETQYF. The rearrangement uses TRBV27 and TRBJ2-5, with TRBD2 matching over 10 bases. Germline CDR1 MNHEY, CDR2 SMNVEV (reference sequence). After removal of 4 bases from V and 4 bases from J, the junction contained 3 bases not matched to a gene. The CDR3 runs 14 residues.